Following are 3 T cell receptor beta chains from one sample sequenced in a study of shared clonotypes between healthy human individuals. CD45RO-negative cells were positively selected for CCR7, leaving out terminally differentiated effector memory CD45RA+ cells. Libraries were prepared by immunoSEQ multiplex PCR; TCRdb keeps only in-frame clonotypes and omits some of them. The repertoire holds millions of clones, with about 95% as singletons. The material sequenced was naive CD8+ T cells sorted from blood. All receptors come from a man aged 18 to 35 in good health.

The chain is built from TRBV9 and TRBJ2-2, with 8 bases lining up with TRBD1. Germline CDR1 is SGDLS and CDR2 is YYNGEE. The CDR3 extends over 13 amino acids. Trimming took 10 bases from V and 7 from J; bases not matched to a gene: 9. CDR3 coding DNA: TGTGCCGCCTCACAGGGGGATTTCGGGGAGCTGTTTTTT. Translation: CAASQGDFGELFF.

This clone came up once. The rearrangement uses TRBV11-2 and TRBJ2-7; D assignment may be TRBD1 or TRBD2 (7 bases each). There are 15 residues in the CDR3. Trimming removed 4 bases from V and 0 bases from J, with 13 bases in between. CDR1 SGHAT and CDR2 FQNNGV come from the germline V gene. Here the CDR3 reads CASSSSGTASYEQYF. In DNA, the CDR3 is TGTGCCAGCAGCTCCAGCGGGACAGCCTCCTACGAGCAGTACTTC. The variable domain in full, completed from reference TRBV11-2 and TRBJ2-7, reads EAGVAQSPRYKIIEKRQSVAFWCNPISGHATLYWYQQILGQGPKLLIQFQNNGVVDDSQLPKDRFSAERLKGVDSTLKIQPAKLEDSAVYLCASSSSGTASYEQYFGPGTRLTVT.

CDR3 in DNA: TGTGCCAGCAGTAAAAGGGGGGGGTTGGCTGAAGCTTTCTTT. It codes for CASSKRGGLAEAFF. The V gene is TRBV6-1, the J gene TRBJ1-1; TRBD1 is a possible D gene (6 bases). Germline V lookup: CDR1 MNHNS, CDR2 SASEGT. V shed 5 bases and J shed 6 bases, with 16 bases lying between them. There are 14 residues in the CDR3.